This T cell receptor (beta chain) appears in the sequencing data of a study of blood T cell repertoires in COVID-19. Study background: COVID-19 samples from acute and convalescent phases originated in the United States, Italy and Spain. T cells, B-cell-depleted T cells, or PBMCs provided the cDNA or gDNA that served as material.

Original handling: Scientists estimated how many nucleated cells there were by amplifying reference gene primers. Clones were read by immunoSEQ multiplex PCR, and TCRdb kept only the in-frame ones, dropping some. The V and J calls and the clone size are those of that table, but D and trimming were determined from the DNA. The sample has roughly 240,000 clones, roughly nine tenths seen once. Germline CDR1 and CDR2: SNHLY and FYNNEI. With 3 bases removed from V and 0 bases from J, the gap between germline ends came to 15 bases. The CDR3 is 17 residues long. The origin of this receptor is a man in his late teens or twenties with active or convalescent COVID-19. V gene TRBV2 combines with J gene TRBJ1-3; no clear D gene. Sequenced sample: peripheral blood. The CDR3 DNA follows: TGTGCCAGCAGTGAGTTCAGCGGCAGAAACTCTGGAAACACCATATATTTT. As protein: CASSEFSGRNSGNTIYF.